The entry below describes one T cell receptor (beta chain). The specificity of this receptor is unknown. The sample holds no much larger clone one base away, and base qualities are not on file. The library relied on PCR. Instrument used: Illumina HiSeq 2500. TCR libraries were prepared with molecular barcoding, using unique molecular identifiers to normalize TCRbeta repertoire quantification. TCRdb itself trimmed the public reads at Q25 with fastp, ran MiXCR and retained productive beta chains. Every distinct CDR3 protein forms one entry, paired with its most common genes and DNA. The sample yields hundreds of thousands of distinct CDR3 sequences; 16% were counted once. Of the sample, approximately 1% is held by the ten largest clones. This sample stems from a study of T-cell reconstitution after alpha-beta-depleted transplantation in children (dated by TCRdb to 2016 to 2017). Regarding the complete study: The study quantitatively tracked T-cell immune reconstitution after TCRalphabeta/CD19-depleted allogeneic hematopoietic cell transplantation in children using TCR repertoire profiling.

Inclusive of the bounding cysteine and phenylalanine, the CDR3 is 13 residues long. Only CDR3 DNA remains: 39 bases, in frame from the first base. Cut back by 3 bases and 3 bases, the V and J ends lie 10 bases apart. CDR1 and CDR2, looked up from the germline V gene, are SGHTS and YDEGEE. This specimen was PBMCs from the stem cell graft donor, taken from the stem cell graft. The TCR comes from a human donor who donated a stem cell graft to a child with acute myeloid leukemia. The chain is made from TRBV5-8 and TRBJ2-7, with TRBD1 tentatively as D gene (6 bases match). CDR3 reads: CASSWDTHYEQYF. In nucleotide form, the sequence is TGTGCCAGCAGCTGGGACACACACTACGAGCAGTACTTC.